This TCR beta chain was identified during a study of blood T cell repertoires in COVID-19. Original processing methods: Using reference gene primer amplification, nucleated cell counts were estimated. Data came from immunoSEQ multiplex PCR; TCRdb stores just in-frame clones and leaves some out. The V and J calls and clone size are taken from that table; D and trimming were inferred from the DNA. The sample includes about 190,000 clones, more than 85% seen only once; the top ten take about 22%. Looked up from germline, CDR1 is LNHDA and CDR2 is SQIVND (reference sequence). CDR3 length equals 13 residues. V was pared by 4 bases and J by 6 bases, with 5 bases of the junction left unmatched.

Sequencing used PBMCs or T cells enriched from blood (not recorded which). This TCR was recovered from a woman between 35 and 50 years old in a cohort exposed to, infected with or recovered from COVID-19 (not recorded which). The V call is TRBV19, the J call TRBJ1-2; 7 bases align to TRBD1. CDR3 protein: CASSTTGYHGYTF. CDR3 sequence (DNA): TGTGCCAGTAGTACGACAGGGTACCATGGCTACACCTTC.